The 9 T cell receptor beta chains given below trace back to one sample, sequenced in a study of cytomegalovirus exposure and HLA in healthy donors (dated 2017 in TCRdb). Library creation used the immunoSEQ multiplex PCR assay. The multiplex PCR relied on a mix of 60 forward primers for TCR Vbeta segments and 13 reverse primers for TCR Jbeta segments. As stored in TCRdb, this immuneACCESS dataset retains in-frame rearrangements with V and J assigned. A fraction of the clones does not appear; measured against another copy, unresolved V genes explain less than half of the discrepancy, and the remainder lacks a known reason. Recorded for this sample are nearly 200,000 clones; about 90% of them occurred a single time. The top ten constitute over 1% of the sample. Sequencing was done on a sample of PBMCs. These receptors were obtained from a young man in good health and CMV-seronegative.

The DNA of the CDR3 is TGTGCCAGTAGTAAATTGGGACAGTATGGCTACACCTTC. As protein: CASSKLGQYGYTF. The chain joins TRBV19 to TRBJ1-2; TRBD1 agrees at 7 bases. Germline values: CDR1 LNHDA, CDR2 SQIVND (reference sequence). Trimming cost V 4 bases and J 5 bases; bases outside gene matches: 4. The CDR3 is 13 amino acids.

This clone has just a few counts. The chain couples TRBV6-5 to TRBJ2-2; D gene uncertain. In germline, CDR1 is MNHEY, CDR2 SVGAGI. The CDR3 extends over 14 amino acids. Between the trimmed V and J ends, which lost 6 bases and 1 base, there was a span of 9 bases. CDR3 loop: CASSVTGNTGELFF. For the CDR3, the DNA is TGTGCCAGCAGCGTAACGGGGAACACCGGGGAGCTGTTTTTT.

The chain uses TRBV6-4 and TRBJ1-1; D gene uncertain. The V and J ends lost 3 bases and 0 bases respectively, with 2 bases between them. The CDR3 contains 12 residues. CDR1 is MRHNA, CDR2 SNTAGT, per germline. For the CDR3, the DNA is TGTGCCAGCAGTGATATGAACACTGAAGCTTTCTTT. Translated: CASSDMNTEAFF.

J is TRBJ2-1 and V is TRBV4-2; 8 bases match TRBD2. This CDR3 has 17 amino acids. The germline gives CDR1 LGHNA, CDR2 YNFKEQ. V lost 6 bases and J lost 2; bases outside the gene matches: 12. The DNA of the CDR3 is TGTGCCAGCAGGAGATTACCGGGACTAGGGGCCTACAATGAGCAGTTCTTC. Protein sequence: CASRRLPGLGAYNEQFF.

V usage is TRBV7-2 and J usage is TRBJ1-4; possible D gene TRBD1, 6 bases. The CDR3 totals 16 residues. The V end lost 2 bases, the J end lost 2 bases, and 12 bases lay between the germline ends. The germline V gene has CDR1 SGHTA and CDR2 FQGNSA. The chain's CDR3 is CASSLSRQATNEKLFF. CDR3 sequence (DNA): TGTGCCAGCAGCTTATCCCGACAGGCCACTAATGAAAAACTGTTTTTT.

DNA of the CDR3: TGTGCCAGCGGGAAAAGCGGGGGCGTGACCTACGAGCAGTACTTC. Amino acids: CASGKSGGVTYEQYF. The rearrangement uses TRBV27 and TRBJ2-7, with 8 bases identical to TRBD2. The CDR3 spans 15 residues. CDR1 and CDR2 (germline): MNHEY, SMNVEV (reference sequence). The V segment lost 8 bases and the J segment 2 bases; nucleotides outside the gene matches: 11.

A few counts support this clone. One junction end disagrees with the germline gene, perhaps due to a read error. This chain joins TRBV25-1 and TRBJ2-4; TRBD2 matches 8 bases. The CDR3 loop spans 12 amino acids. Germline V CDR1 and CDR2: MGHDK, SYGVNS. CDR3 sequence: CALGAGVPPHHF. The DNA of the CDR3 is TGTGCCCTCGGAGCGGGAGTCCCCCCCCACCACTTC.

This clone appeared a single time. The V and J genes are TRBV18 and TRBJ2-5; 13 bases map to TRBD2. Germline assignment: CDR1 KGHSH and CDR2 LQKENI. V gave up 5 bases and J gave up 5 bases; unmatched junction bases: 14. The CDR3 contains 18 residues. The CDR3 nucleotides are TGTGCCAGCTCATCCTTCACCGGACTAGCGGGAGTGTTTGAGACCCAGTACTTC. This gives the protein CASSSFTGLAGVFETQYF.

This sequence joins TRBV15 and TRBJ1-5, with D hard to call. There are 13 residues in the CDR3. Germline lookup yields CDR1 LNHNV and CDR2 YYDKDF (reference sequence). V was cut by 1 base and J by 3 bases, with 4 bases left in between. CDR3 residues: CATSRGPNQPQHF. In DNA form, the CDR3 reads TGTGCCACCAGCAGAGGGCCCAATCAGCCCCAGCATTTT.